This T cell receptor beta chain stems from a study of shared clonotypes between healthy human individuals. Study summary: Three plates were used per donor for CD4 naive, three for CD4 memory, two for CD8 naive and one for CD8 memory.

This CDR3 has 15 amino acids. Looked up from germline, CDR1 is MNHNS and CDR2 is SASEGT. V was clipped by 1 base and J by 7 bases, with 14 bases between them. At the deep level, the assay was run. TCRdb keeps only in-frame clones here, not all; method: immunoSEQ multiplex PCR. The sample has under 1,100,000 clones, 65% to 75% seen once. Each donor was a Caucasian adult residing in Nashville, Tennessee. Study-wide results and caveats: Compared with memory subsets, naive subsets generally had larger estimated richness.

This clone was found once. Its antigen is unidentified. This clonotype was obtained from a man aged 18-30 years in good health. The chain joins TRBV6-1 to TRBJ1-5; D may be TRBD1 (6 bases). Input material: memory CD4+ T cells sorted from blood. Subset given: CD45RA-negative fraction. CDR3 DNA sequence: TGTGCCAGCAGTGAAGTTTGGGGGGCTGGCCAGCCCCAGCATTTT. Translated: CASSEVWGAGQPQHF.